What follows describes a single T cell receptor (beta chain). Its cognate antigen is unknown. The CDR3 length is 14 residues. Per germline, CDR1 DFQATT and CDR2 SNEGSKA (reference sequence). Unmatched junction bases numbered 6, after V lost 5 bases and J lost 4 bases. This specimen comes from a study of blood T cells in healthy people across ages. Points from the study as a whole: Any changes in expanded clonotypes were possibly confounded, as donor CMV status remained unknown. Diversity was higher, and naive CD4+ cells more numerous, in long-lived donors than in aged donors.

Then a second PCR, running roughly 6 to 11 cycles, was carried out with a sample-barcoded 5' primer and a J-beta primer mix. TCRdb re-analysed the 5' RACE reads in MiXCR, keeping a single row per CDR3 protein. This sample carries some 1.6 million distinct CDR3 sequences, about 32% of them seen once, and the ten largest clones take about 11%. Material: blood. The rearrangement joins TRBV20-1 to TRBJ2-3; 10 positions agree with TRBD2. This TCR derives from a woman in her 30s in good health. The CDR3 bases are TGCAGTGCTGAAGCGGGGGGGTATTCAGATACGCAGTATTTT. Translated: CSAEAGGYSDTQYF.